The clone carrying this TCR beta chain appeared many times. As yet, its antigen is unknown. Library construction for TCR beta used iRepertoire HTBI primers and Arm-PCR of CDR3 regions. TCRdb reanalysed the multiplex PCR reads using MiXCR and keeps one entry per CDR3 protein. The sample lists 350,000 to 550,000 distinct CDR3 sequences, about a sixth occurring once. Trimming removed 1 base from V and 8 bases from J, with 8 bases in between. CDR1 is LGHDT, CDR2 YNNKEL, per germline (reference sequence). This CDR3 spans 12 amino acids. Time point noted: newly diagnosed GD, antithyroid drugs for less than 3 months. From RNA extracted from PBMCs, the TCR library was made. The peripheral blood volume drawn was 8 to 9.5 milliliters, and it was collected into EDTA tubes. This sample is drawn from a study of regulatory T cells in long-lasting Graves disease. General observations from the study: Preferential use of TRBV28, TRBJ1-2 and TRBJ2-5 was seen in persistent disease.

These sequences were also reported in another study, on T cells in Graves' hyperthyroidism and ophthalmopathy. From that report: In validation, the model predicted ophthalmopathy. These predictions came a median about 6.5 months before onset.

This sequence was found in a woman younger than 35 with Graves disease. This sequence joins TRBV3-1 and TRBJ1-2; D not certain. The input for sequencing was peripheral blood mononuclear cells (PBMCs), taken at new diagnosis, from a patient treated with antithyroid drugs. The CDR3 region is CASSQATTGYTF. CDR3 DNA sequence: TGTGCCAGCAGCCAAGCCACTACCGGCTACACCTTC.